One sample yielded the 13 T cell receptor beta chains listed below, sequenced in a study of blood T cell repertoires in COVID-19. TCRdb's copy holds only in-frame clones and misses some; the assay was immunoSEQ multiplex PCR. The sample contains approximately 150,000 clones, 80% of which appear only once. The sequenced sample was peripheral blood. These receptors came from a woman aged 50 to 60 with acute or convalescent COVID-19.

This clone was seen only a few times. V and J are TRBV6-5 and TRBJ2-1; D may be TRBD1 (6 bases). The CDR3 is made up of 12 amino acids. The germline gives CDR1 MNHEY, CDR2 SVGAGI. Trimming stripped 6 bases from V and 8 bases from J, with 11 bases between. This CDR3 is CASSLQGHEQFF. The CDR3 DNA sequence: TGTGCCAGCAGCTTACAGGGCCATGAGCAGTTCTTC.

This clone was counted a single time. The chain links TRBV18 to TRBJ2-5; 8 bases map to TRBD1. CDR3 length: 15 residues. Trimming removed 4 bases from V and 4 bases from J; junction bases left unmatched: 8. Germline lookup yields CDR1 KGHSH and CDR2 LQKENI. CDR3 in amino acids: CASSQTTGAGETQYF. CDR3 DNA sequence: TGTGCCAGCTCACAGACGACAGGGGCTGGAGAGACCCAGTACTTC. The full variable domain, completed using reference TRBV18 and TRBJ2-5, is NAGVMQNPRHLVRRRGQEARLRCSPMKGHSHVYWYRQLPEEGLKFMVYLQKENIIDESGMPKERFSAEFPKEGPSILRIQQVVRGDSAAYFCASSQTTGAGETQYFGPGTRLLVL.

The chain joins TRBV6-5 to TRBJ1-1; D uncertain. The germline V gene has CDR1 MNHEY and CDR2 SVGAGI. Trimming removed 7 bases from V and 5 bases from J, with 20 bases in between. The CDR3 spans 15 residues. Written as DNA, the CDR3 is TGTGCCAGCACCCTAATGGGAGCGGGAGATACTGAAGCTTTCTTT. Encoded protein: CASTLMGAGDTEAFF.

The chain couples TRBV29-1 to TRBJ1-2; D call uncertain. CDR1 is SQVTM, CDR2 ANQGSEA, per germline. V lost 3 bases and J lost 7, with 15 bases in between. This CDR3 region has 13 residues. The CDR3: CSVEWVGGGGYTF. CDR3 DNA sequence: TGCAGCGTTGAGTGGGTTGGCGGTGGTGGCTACACCTTC.

This chain links TRBV11-2 with TRBJ1-2, with 11 nucleotides matching TRBD1. The CDR3 covers 14 residues. V was pared by 4 bases and J by 7 bases, with 5 bases of the junction left unmatched. The V gene's germline CDR1 is SGHAT and CDR2 FQNNGV. The chain's CDR3 is CASSSGQGASGYTF. CDR3 in DNA: TGTGCCAGCAGCTCCGGACAGGGGGCGTCTGGCTACACCTTC.

This clone was detected only once. The CDR3 region has the DNA TGTGCCAGTAGTATGAATCCGGGGACTGAAGCTTTCTTT. This codes for CASSMNPGTEAFF. The chain links TRBV19 to TRBJ1-1; D is ambiguous. The CDR3 loop spans 13 amino acids. Trimming stripped 3 bases from V and 5 bases from J, with 10 bases between. Germline lookup yields CDR1 LNHDA and CDR2 SQIVND (reference sequence).

The V and J genes are TRBV7-9 and TRBJ2-1; TRBD2 is a possible D gene (5 bases). Germline CDR1 reads SEHNR; CDR2 reads FQNEAQ (reference sequence). V lost 5 bases, J lost 6 bases, and 14 bases lay in between. The CDR3 totals 14 residues. The CDR3 spells CASSPGMGSNEQFF. Written as DNA, the CDR3 is TGTGCCAGCAGCCCGGGGATGGGTTCCAATGAGCAGTTCTTC.

The V and J genes are TRBV7-2 and TRBJ2-1, with 12 nucleotides matching TRBD2. This CDR3 has 15 amino acids. CDR1 SGHTA and CDR2 FQGNSA come from the germline V gene. The V gene end was trimmed by 5 bases and the J gene end by 8 bases; junction bases not matched to a gene: 7. In DNA form, the CDR3 reads TGTGCCAGCAGCCCCTCTAGCGGGGGGGCCCATGAGCAGTTCTTC. It codes for CASSPSSGGAHEQFF.

V is TRBV5-1 and J is TRBJ2-3, with unresolved D. Between the trimmed V and J ends, which lost 4 bases and 2 bases, there was a span of 11 bases. From germline, CDR1 is SGHRS and CDR2 YFSETQ. This CDR3 has 14 residues. The CDR3: CASSIQTSTDTQYF. CDR3 nucleotides: TGCGCCAGCAGCATCCAGACTTCCACAGATACGCAGTATTTT. The full variable domain, completed using reference TRBV5-1 and TRBJ2-3, is KAGVTQTPRYLIKTRGQQVTLSCSPISGHRSVSWYQQTPGQGLQFLFEYFSETQRNKGNFPGRFSGRQFSNSRSEMNVSTLELGDSALYLCASSIQTSTDTQYFGPGTRLTVL.

The rearrangement joins TRBV30 to TRBJ1-4; weak D call: TRBD1 (5 bases). There are 15 residues in the CDR3. CDR1 is GTSNPN and CDR2 is SVGIG in the germline V gene (reference sequence). Trimming removed 1 base from V and 7 bases from J, with 16 bases in between. CDR3 nucleotide sequence: TGTGCCTGGAGTGCGGGACTGGCTCCTAGTGAAAAACTGTTTTTT. Protein product: CAWSAGLAPSEKLFF.

This chain uses TRBV5-4 with TRBJ1-1; TRBD1 aligns across 7 bases. This CDR3 region has 15 residues. CDR1 is SGHNT and CDR2 is YYREEE in the germline V gene (reference sequence). J gave up 5 bases and V 3 bases, and 10 bases lay outside the gene matches. The CDR3, as DNA: TGTGCCAGCAGCTGGACCCAGGGGGGAGCAACTGAAGCTTTCTTT. The encoded protein is CASSWTQGGATEAFF. Filled out from reference TRBV5-4 and TRBJ1-1, the complete variable domain reads ETGVTQSPTHLIKTRGQQVTLRCSSQSGHNTVSWYQQALGQGPQFIFQYYREEENGRGNFPPRFSGLQFPNYSSELNVNALELDDSALYLCASSWTQGGATEAFFGQGTRLTVV.

V usage is TRBV7-2 and J usage is TRBJ1-1; 7 bases agree with TRBD1. The CDR3 totals 13 residues. Germline assignment: CDR1 SGHTA and CDR2 FQGNSA. V shed 5 bases and J 3 bases; nucleotides not matched to a gene: 3. The CDR3 region has the DNA TGTGCCAGCAGCGGCCAGGGGGACACTGAAGCTTTCTTT. It encodes CASSGQGDTEAFF.

The chain has TRBV7-8 and TRBJ2-2; 7 nucleotides align to TRBD1. The junction had 7 bases not matched to a gene; V was cut back by 6 bases and J by 0 bases. The germline V gene has CDR1 SGHVS and CDR2 FQNEAQ. The CDR3 contains 16 residues. The CDR3 sequence: CASRHDRVANTGELFF. CDR3 nucleotide sequence: TGTGCCAGCAGACACGACAGGGTGGCGAACACCGGGGAGCTGTTTTTT.